This T cell receptor beta chain was captured by sequencing in a study of blood T cell repertoires in COVID-19. On the study more broadly: Donors in the United States, Italy and Spain gave samples during acute or convalescent COVID-19. Sources were T cells, B-cell-depleted T cells, or PBMCs; the material itself was cDNA or gDNA.

Turning to this clone: This sample includes further DNA sequences coding for the same CDR3.

Per the original methods: Estimated nucleated cell counts came from reference gene primer amplification. Assay: immunoSEQ multiplex PCR; the TCRdb copy retains only in-frame clones and omits some. V and J calls and clone size are copied from that table; D and trimming were computed from the DNA. The sample has about 64,000 clones, approximately 90% seen once. From germline, CDR1 is GTSNPN and CDR2 SVGIG (reference sequence). CDR3 size: 14 residues. With 0 bases clipped from V and 4 bases from J, the junction kept 1 base outside the gene matches. The clonotype comes from a man aged 45-65 years with active COVID-19. Sequenced: peripheral blood. V is TRBV30 and J is TRBJ1-5, with 9 bases that match TRBD1. CDR3 protein: CAWSVDRGNQPQHF. Written as DNA, the CDR3 is TGTGCCTGGAGTGTGGACAGGGGAAATCAGCCCCAGCATTTT. Full variable domain (missing parts from reference TRBV30 and TRBJ1-5): SQTIHQWPATLVQPVGSPLSLECTVEGTSNPNLYWYRQAAGRGLQLLFYSVGIGQISSEVPQNLSASRPQDRQFILSSKKLLLSDSGFYLCAWSVDRGNQPQHFGDGTRLSIL.